These T cell receptor beta chains were read from a single sample in a study of cytomegalovirus exposure and HLA in healthy donors. Generated by immunoSEQ multiplex PCR, the TCRdb table keeps only in-frame clones and is missing some. The repertoire holds around 150,000 clones, 65% to 80% seen once, with under 2.5% in the top ten. The sequencing input was PBMCs. The receptor source for this set is a female donor in good health and CMV-seronegative. Both conserved end residues are part of each CDR3. The D gene is left open where the match is weak. Clone sizes are given selectively: once, few, many, or a class where the clone is expanded.

CDR3 DNA,CDR3 protein,clone size,D gene,J gene,V gene
TGTGCCTGGAGTTTTGGGCGGGATCAGCCCCAGCATTTT,CAWSFGRDQPQHF,NA,NA,TRBJ1-5,TRBV30
TGCGCCAGCAGCCAGGAGTCCCGGGGAGGGGAGCAGTACTTC,CASSQESRGGEQYF,NA,TRBD2,TRBJ2-7,TRBV5-1
TGTGCCAGCAGTTCCGGGACTTACTACGAGCAGTACTTC,CASSSGTYYEQYF,NA,NA,TRBJ2-7,TRBV2
TGTGCCAGCTCAGTGGGACAGAAAGTCCACGAGCAGTACTTC,CASSVGQKVHEQYF,NA,TRBD1,TRBJ2-7,TRBV18
TGTGCCAGCAGCGCCAGAGACAGGAGCTCCTACAATGAGCAGTTCTTC,CASSARDRSSYNEQFF,NA,NA,TRBJ2-1,TRBV7-3
TGTGCCAGCAGCTTAGAGTTTCTAGAGACCCAGTACTTC,CASSLEFLETQYF,few,NA,TRBJ2-5,TRBV11-2
TGTGCCAGCAGCTTACAGGTAGGAACGGAAGCTTTCTTT,CASSLQVGTEAFF,NA,NA,TRBJ1-1,TRBV7-2
TGTGCCAGCAGTTCGACTAGCGGGAGTTGGACAGAGACCCAGTACTTC,CASSSTSGSWTETQYF,NA,TRBD2,TRBJ2-5,TRBV27
TGTGCCAGTAGTATATTTCGGACTACCTACACAGATACGCAGTATTTT,CASSIFRTTYTDTQYF,NA,NA,TRBJ2-3,TRBV19
TGTGCCAGCAGCCGGGACAACGCTAATGAAAAACTGTTTTTT,CASSRDNANEKLFF,NA,NA,TRBJ1-4,TRBV7-2
TGTGCCAGCAGCTTAACAAATTCAGGGACTAGCGGGTACGAGCAGTACTTC,CASSLTNSGTSGYEQYF,NA,TRBD2,TRBJ2-7,TRBV7-3
TGTGCCAGCAATCATCCGGGACAGGGGGGACGTGAAGCTTTCTTT,CASNHPGQGGREAFF,NA,TRBD1,TRBJ1-1,TRBV6-5
TGTGCCTGGGGGACAGGGGACTCCTACGAGCAGTACTTC,CAWGTGDSYEQYF,NA,TRBD1,TRBJ2-7,TRBV30
TGTGCCAGCAGCCACGACAGGCGGGAGACCCAGTACTTC,CASSHDRRETQYF,NA,NA,TRBJ2-5,TRBV7-7
TGTGCCAGCTTTGCCCCGGGGTGGAATGAAAAACTGTTTTTT,CASFAPGWNEKLFF,NA,NA,TRBJ1-4,TRBV6-6
TGTGCCAGCAGTGCTAAGCTAGTGGGCTATGGCTACACCTTC,CASSAKLVGYGYTF,NA,NA,TRBJ1-2,TRBV6-1
TGTGCCAGCAGCCCAGGGGGCCGGAATCAGCCCCAGCATTTT,CASSPGGRNQPQHF,NA,TRBD1,TRBJ1-5,TRBV7-2
TGTGCCAGCAGTGACTCGTCGGCGGCCCCCTACAATGAGCAGTTCTTC,CASSDSSAAPYNEQFF,NA,NA,TRBJ2-1,TRBV6-4
TGCGCCAGCAGTGATCCCGGACTAGCCATCAATGAGCAGTTCTTC,CASSDPGLAINEQFF,few,TRBD2,TRBJ2-1,TRBV10-1
TGTGCAAGTCGCTCCCCGGGGGATGAGGGAAGCAGTGGCTACACCTTC,CASRSPGDEGSSGYTF,few,NA,TRBJ1-2,TRBV12-2
TGTGCCAGCAGTGACTCTGGACAGGGGGTTGTTGGCTACACCTTC,CASSDSGQGVVGYTF,once,TRBD1,TRBJ1-2,TRBV6-4
TGCGCCAGCAGCTTGACAGGGGTTACGGATAATGAAAAACTGTTTTTT,CASSLTGVTDNEKLFF,NA,TRBD1,TRBJ1-4,TRBV5-1
TGCGCCAGCAGCTACATAAAGGGGACTAATGAAAAACTGTTTTTT,CASSYIKGTNEKLFF,once,NA,TRBJ1-4,TRBV4-1
TGTGCCAGCAGCTTGGATCAGGGTATAGGCTATGGCTACACCTTC,CASSLDQGIGYGYTF,few,NA,TRBJ1-2,TRBV5-4
TGTGCCAGCAGCTTAAGGACCTTAGCGGAGTGGCCAGATACGCAGTATTTT,CASSLRTLAEWPDTQYF,NA,NA,TRBJ2-3,TRBV7-3
TGTGCCAGCAGGCCGGCTAGCGGGGGGGCCATAAATGAGCAGTTCTTC,CASRPASGGAINEQFF,NA,TRBD2,TRBJ2-1,TRBV6-6
TGCAGCGTTGAGGGGGACGGATCCGGGACTAGCGGGATCAATGAGCAGTTCTTC,CSVEGDGSGTSGINEQFF,few,TRBD2,TRBJ2-1,TRBV29-1
TGTGCCTGGAGTGTACGACGACTACTAGCGGGGGAGGAGACCCAGTACTTC,CAWSVRRLLAGEETQYF,NA,TRBD2,TRBJ2-5,TRBV30
TGTGCCTGGATGACACAGGGTACCTATGGCTACACCTTC,CAWMTQGTYGYTF,few,NA,TRBJ1-2,TRBV30
TGTGCCAGCAGCTCCCAAGGCAGGGGACAAGAGACCCAGTACTTC,CASSSQGRGQETQYF,NA,NA,TRBJ2-5,TRBV7-3
TGTGCCAGCAGTTACGGCGGGAGAGACGCCTACGAGCAGTACTTC,CASSYGGRDAYEQYF,NA,TRBD2,TRBJ2-7,TRBV6-5
TGTGCCAGCAGTTCCCTGAGACTTCAGGGGTCCAGGGTTACGGCTTTCTTT,CASSSLRLQGSRVTAFF,NA,NA,TRBJ1-1,TRBV7-3
TGTGCCAGCAGCCGGGTGGGGGGAGATGAGACCCAGTACTTC,CASSRVGGDETQYF,NA,NA,TRBJ2-5,TRBV7-9
TGTGCCAGCAGTTACTCCTCAGGGTTCGCCGGGGAGCTGTTTTTT,CASSYSSGFAGELFF,NA,NA,TRBJ2-2,TRBV6-6
TGTGCCAGCACCGGGACAGGGGAACTATACAATGAGCAGTTCTTC,CASTGTGELYNEQFF,NA,TRBD1,TRBJ2-1,TRBV4-2
TGTGCCAGCAGCTCCCGGACTAGCGGGAGGGCCAGTGAGCAGTTCTTC,CASSSRTSGRASEQFF,few,TRBD2,TRBJ2-1,TRBV7-3
TGTGCCAGCAGTTACATCGAGGGGGCAAGCTATGGCTACACCTTC,CASSYIEGASYGYTF,NA,TRBD1,TRBJ1-2,TRBV6-6
TGTGCCAGCAGTTCCGCGCTCCAGGTAGGCTATGGCTACACCTTC,CASSSALQVGYGYTF,NA,NA,TRBJ1-2,TRBV6-5
TGTGCCAGCAGCCCACAGGGTGAAAAACTGTTTTTT,CASSPQGEKLFF,once,NA,TRBJ1-4,TRBV14
TGTGCCAGCACCGAAACTCCGGGACAGATTTCCTCTGGAAACACCATATATTTT,CASTETPGQISSGNTIYF,NA,TRBD1,TRBJ1-3,TRBV28
TGTGCCAGCAAAAACAGGGGTAACAATCAGCCCCAGCATTTT,CASKNRGNNQPQHF,NA,TRBD1,TRBJ1-5,TRBV2
TGTGCCAGCAGTGAAGTTCGTGATACGCAGTATTTT,CASSEVRDTQYF,NA,NA,TRBJ2-3,TRBV6-1
TGTGCCAGCAGCGGTACTAGCGGGAGGGCACGTGAGCAGTTCTTC,CASSGTSGRAREQFF,NA,TRBD2,TRBJ2-1,TRBV9
TGTGCCAGCAGGCGACAGGGGGGAAGCTCCTATAATTCACCCCTCCACTTT,CASRRQGGSSYNSPLHF,NA,TRBD1,TRBJ1-6,TRBV27
TGTGCCAGTAGCCACCCTAGGACAGCGATCCAATCCCAGCCCCAGCATTTT,CASSHPRTAIQSQPQHF,NA,NA,TRBJ1-5,TRBV19
TGTGCCAGTAGCGTTGGACAGGGTAACACTGAAGCTTTCTTT,CASSVGQGNTEAFF,NA,TRBD1,TRBJ1-1,TRBV19
TGCGCCAGCAGCCAAGAACCGGGACTAGAGAGCGAGCAGTACTTC,CASSQEPGLESEQYF,NA,TRBD2,TRBJ2-7,TRBV4-1
TGTGCCACCAGCGGCCGGGACGGGGGTATAGATACGCAGTATTTT,CATSGRDGGIDTQYF,NA,NA,TRBJ2-3,TRBV15
TGTGCCAGTAGGTTGACAGGGTCTGGGGCCAACGTCCTGACTTTC,CASRLTGSGANVLTF,NA,TRBD1,TRBJ2-6,TRBV6-1
TGTGCCAGCAGCTTAGGGACAGGCCGTAGGTCACCCCTCCACTTT,CASSLGTGRRSPLHF,NA,TRBD1,TRBJ1-6,TRBV7-2
TGTGCCAGCAGCCCGGCCGGGAGCAACTATGGCTACACCTTC,CASSPAGSNYGYTF,once,NA,TRBJ1-2,TRBV7-9
TGCGCCAGCAGCTTGGGAACTAGCGGTATGGTCCAAGAGACCCAGTACTTC,CASSLGTSGMVQETQYF,NA,TRBD2,TRBJ2-5,TRBV5-1
TGCAGCGTCGGGGAGACAGGTCCATATGGCTACACCTTC,CSVGETGPYGYTF,once,NA,TRBJ1-2,TRBV29-1
TGTGCCAGCAGCGTCCTGGATACGCAGTATTTT,CASSVLDTQYF,NA,NA,TRBJ2-3,TRBV11-2